This T cell receptor (beta chain) was sequenced during a study of cytomegalovirus exposure and HLA in healthy donors. PCR amplification relied on 60 Vbeta primers (plus 13 Jbeta primers). This table comes from immunoSEQ multiplex PCR, and its TCRdb copy is limited to in-frame clones, with some not included. The sample carries over 15,000 clones, around 80% recorded once. The CDR3 covers 14 residues. The germline CDR1 and CDR2 sequences are SEHNR and FQNEAQ (reference sequence). The junction had 3 bases not matched to a gene; V was cut back by 5 bases and J by 0 bases. The chain uses TRBV7-9 and TRBJ1-1, with TRBD1 matching 7 bases. This TCR was sampled from a human donor in good health. The sample comprised PBMCs. Written as DNA, the CDR3 is TGTGCCAGCAGCAAGGGACAGTTGAACACTGAAGCTTTCTTT. It specifies CASSKGQLNTEAFF.